This TCR beta chain was sequenced in a study of blood T cells in healthy people across ages. Study findings and constraints: A strong correlation between TCR beta diversity and naive T cell percentage was seen.

A remark on this clonotype: No antigen is known for it.

At least 5.5 micrograms of total RNA were extracted per sample. V gave up 5 bases and J gave up 0 bases, with 14 bases separating them. The CDR3 is made up of 15 amino acids. Looked up from germline, CDR1 is DFQATT and CDR2 is SNEGSKA (reference sequence). Using a J-beta primer mix together with a sample-barcoded 5' primer, a second PCR was run for roughly 6 to 12 cycles. TCRdb fed the 5' RACE reads into MiXCR, producing one record per CDR3 protein. This sample has about 1.6 million distinct CDR3 sequences, with 30% to 35% found just once. This TCR came from a woman younger than 45 in good health. This sequence joins TRBV20-1 and TRBJ2-1; maybe TRBD1 (6 bases). Sequenced input: blood. This chain's CDR3 is CSAPRDISSYNEQFF. The CDR3, as DNA: TGCAGTGCTCCCCGGGACATCAGCTCCTACAATGAGCAGTTCTTC.